This entry is about one T cell receptor (beta chain). There is no known antigen for this receptor. Base quality data are lacking; no much larger clone is found one base away. A distance of 8 bases separates the germline ends of V and J, which lose 5 bases and 6 bases respectively. Including the terminal cysteine and phenylalanine, the CDR3 comprises 12 residues. This entry keeps only the CDR3 DNA: 36 bases, framed from base 1. The germline V gene (reference sequence) gives CDR1 as MNHNY and CDR2 as SVGAGI. This sample is part of a study of beta chain features in type 1 diabetes (dated by TCRdb to the late 2010s). The study in broad terms: No differences in mean age, gender distribution, total cell number or subset yield were found between patients and healthy donors. A total of 107,917,701 sorted cells were examined across all samples, and the number of cells per subset was strongly correlated with RNA yield. In the study, recently diagnosed type 1 diabetes patients and matched healthy donors were compared on the TCRB repertoires of their sorted circulating CD4+ T cell subsets. Regulatory and stem cell-like memory subsets were obtained from only 8 patients and about 8 healthy donors, while naive and central memory subsets were obtained from all 30 or so donors.

Each donor gave one peripheral blood draw, approximately 110 mL on average, collected into heparinised tubes. A BD FACSAria II and a panel including CD45RO, CCR7, CD25, CD127, CD95 and CD27 were used to sort naive, central memory, regulatory and stem cell-like memory CD4+ T cells. All sorted populations exceeded 95% purity. PBMCs were isolated right away by Lymphoprep density gradient centrifugation and were stained directly, without culture. So that batch effects would be minimized, each experiment stained and sorted samples in pairs, pairing one healthy donor with one patient. The entire isolated RNA was reverse transcribed using the High Capacity cDNA Reverse Transcription Kit, and thus expressed TCRB transcripts were sequenced. Naive, central memory and regulatory T cell samples underwent deep immunoSEQ sequencing, averaging around 4 million total reads per sample. Sorted cells were lysed in RLT buffer, and RNA was extracted using DNase-treated RNeasy Micro or Mini kits according to cell number. Each cell subset was processed on its own to prevent cross-contamination, while patient and healthy donor samples were processed together. The immunoSEQ multiplex PCR was used to amplify TCRB sequences from cDNA, yielding 87-bp fragments that span the CDR3 region. Sequencing of the amplicons was done on the Illumina HiSeq platform. Concerning the study's data processing: Synthetic template baselines were used to correct PCR bias computationally, reads within Hamming distance 2 were collapsed, and singletons that could not be merged were discarded. Reads were aligned to IMGT to assign V, D and J genes, CDR3 length, and insertions or deletions at six rearrangement sites. Clonotype counts were normalized to sorted cell number within each subset before computing true diversity and Gini coefficients with the tcR R package. The overlap coefficient, calculated on TCRB nucleotide sequences, was used to quantify repertoire sharing. Held by TCRdb, this immuneACCESS table contains in-frame sequences only and omits some clones. Under half of the omission traces to an unresolved V gene where checked; the cause of the rest is unknown. V, J and clone size are those of that table, while D and trimming were read from the DNA. The sample table contains 200,000 to 250,000 clones; only one count was recorded for approximately 10% of them. Over 1% of the sample goes to the ten largest clones.

Paper-wide results and their limitations: HLA sub-analyses involved small numbers of individuals, so any influence of HLA type on TCRB rearrangement remained unresolved. In all four CD4+ subsets, TCRB CDR3 length was moderately but significantly shorter in type 1 diabetes patients. Naive, central memory and regulatory TCRB repertoires appeared to be more alike among patients than among healthy donors. Sequencing cDNA rather than genomic DNA could over-represent highly expressing activated cells, although activation and CD3 levels did not differ between groups. At VDJ recombination sites, type 1 diabetes patients had fewer insertions and more deleted nucleotides, which implies abnormalities in thymic rearrangement. PCR may preferentially amplify shorter templates, but because patient and control samples were amplified and corrected together, any resulting skew would affect both groups equally.

The rearranged chain carries TRBV6-6 and TRBJ2-1; the D gene cannot be resolved reliably. Sequenced input: central memory CD4+ T cells from blood. The TCR was taken from a man aged 18 to 29 in good health. The CDR3 protein: CASSQVGNEQFF. The DNA sequence is as follows: TGTGCCAGCAGTCAGGTGGGCAATGAGCAGTTCTTC.